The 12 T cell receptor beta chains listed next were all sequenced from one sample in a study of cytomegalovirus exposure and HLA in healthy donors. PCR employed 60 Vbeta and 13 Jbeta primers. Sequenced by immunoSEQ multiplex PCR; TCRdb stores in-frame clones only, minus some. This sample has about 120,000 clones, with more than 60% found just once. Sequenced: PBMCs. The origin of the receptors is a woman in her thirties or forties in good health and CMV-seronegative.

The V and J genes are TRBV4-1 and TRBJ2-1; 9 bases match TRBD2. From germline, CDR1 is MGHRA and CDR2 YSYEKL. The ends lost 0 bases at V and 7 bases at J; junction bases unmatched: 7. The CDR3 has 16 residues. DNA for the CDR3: TGCGCCAGCAGCCAAGACGCGGGACTAGCAGGGAATGAGCAGTTCTTC. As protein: CASSQDAGLAGNEQFF.

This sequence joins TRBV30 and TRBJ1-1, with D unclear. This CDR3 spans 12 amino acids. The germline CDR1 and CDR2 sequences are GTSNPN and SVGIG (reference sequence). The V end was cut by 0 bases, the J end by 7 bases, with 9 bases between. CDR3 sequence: CAWSVTQFEAFF. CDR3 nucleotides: TGTGCCTGGAGTGTAACCCAGTTTGAAGCTTTCTTT. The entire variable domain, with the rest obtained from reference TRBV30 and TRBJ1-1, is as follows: SQTIHQWPATLVQPVGSPLSLECTVEGTSNPNLYWYRQAAGRGLQLLFYSVGIGQISSEVPQNLSASRPQDRQFILSSKKLLLSDSGFYLCAWSVTQFEAFFGQGTRLTVV.

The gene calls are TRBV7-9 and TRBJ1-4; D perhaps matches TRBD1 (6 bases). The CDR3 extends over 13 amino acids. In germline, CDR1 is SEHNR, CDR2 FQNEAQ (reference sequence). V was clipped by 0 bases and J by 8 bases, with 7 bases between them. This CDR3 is CASSLAGTEKLFF. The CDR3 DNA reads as TGTGCCAGCAGCTTAGCGGGGACAGAAAAACTGTTTTTT.

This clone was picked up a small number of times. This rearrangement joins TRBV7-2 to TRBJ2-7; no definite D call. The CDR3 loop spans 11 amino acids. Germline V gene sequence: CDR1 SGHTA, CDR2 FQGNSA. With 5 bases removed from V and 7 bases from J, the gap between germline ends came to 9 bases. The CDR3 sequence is CASSLFAEQYF. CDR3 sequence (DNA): TGTGCCAGCAGCCTCTTTGCGGAGCAGTACTTC.

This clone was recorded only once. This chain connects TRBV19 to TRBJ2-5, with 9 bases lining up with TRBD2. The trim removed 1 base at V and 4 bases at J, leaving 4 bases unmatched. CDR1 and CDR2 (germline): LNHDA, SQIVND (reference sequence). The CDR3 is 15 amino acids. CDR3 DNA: TGTGCCAGTAGTATAGGCGGGGGGGCGCGAGAGACCCAGTACTTC. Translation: CASSIGGGARETQYF.

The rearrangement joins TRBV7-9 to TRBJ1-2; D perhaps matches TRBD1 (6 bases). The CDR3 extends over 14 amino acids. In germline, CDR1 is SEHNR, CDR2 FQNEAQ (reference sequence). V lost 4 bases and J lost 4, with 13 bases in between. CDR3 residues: CASSSLQGIYGYTF. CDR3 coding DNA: TGTGCCAGCAGCTCCCTTCAGGGGATCTATGGCTACACCTTC.

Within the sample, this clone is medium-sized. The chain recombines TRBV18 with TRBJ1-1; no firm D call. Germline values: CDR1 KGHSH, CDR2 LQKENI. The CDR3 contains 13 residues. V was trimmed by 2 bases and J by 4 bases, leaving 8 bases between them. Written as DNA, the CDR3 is TGTGCCAGCTCACCAAATCCGAGCACTGAAGCTTTCTTT. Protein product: CASSPNPSTEAFF.

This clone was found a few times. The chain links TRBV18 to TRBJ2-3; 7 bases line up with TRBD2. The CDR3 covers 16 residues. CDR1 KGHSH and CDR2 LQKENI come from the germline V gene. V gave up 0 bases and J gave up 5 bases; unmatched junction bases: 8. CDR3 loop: CASSPPLSGFRDTQYF. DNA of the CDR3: TGTGCCAGCTCACCACCACTTAGCGGGTTCAGAGATACGCAGTATTTT.

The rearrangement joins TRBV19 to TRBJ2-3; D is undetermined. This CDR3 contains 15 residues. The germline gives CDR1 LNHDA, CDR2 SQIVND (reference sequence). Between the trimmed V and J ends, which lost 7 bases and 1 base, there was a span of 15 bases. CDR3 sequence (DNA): TGTGCCAGTAAACCGGCGGTTGCCCGCACAGATACGCAGTATTTT. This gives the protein CASKPAVARTDTQYF.

As DNA, the CDR3 is TGTGCCAGCAGCTTACAAGCGGAAAACCGAAGGGTCATTCAGTACTTC. This sequence encodes CASSLQAENRRVIQYF. The chain recombines TRBV7-2 with TRBJ2-4, with D perhaps TRBD2 (5 bases). This CDR3 has 16 residues. With 2 bases removed from V and 9 bases from J, the gap between germline ends came to 20 bases. Per the germline V gene, CDR1 is SGHTA and CDR2 is FQGNSA. Together with reference TRBV7-2 and TRBJ2-4, the CDR3 gives the full variable domain: GAGVSQSPSNKVTEKGKDVELRCDPISGHTALYWYRQSLGQGLEFLIYFQGNSAPDKSGLPSDRFSAERTGGSVSTLTIQRTQQEDSAVYLCASSLQAENRRVIQYFGAGTRLSVL.

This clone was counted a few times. The CDR3 loop is CATSRGRSSTGELFF. CDR3 DNA sequence: TGTGCCACCAGCAGAGGAAGGAGCAGCACCGGGGAGCTGTTTTTT. The chain employs TRBV15 and TRBJ2-2; D uncertain. Trimming cost V 1 base and J 4 bases, with 10 bases left between them. CDR3 length equals 15 residues. Germline assignment: CDR1 LNHNV and CDR2 YYDKDF (reference sequence).

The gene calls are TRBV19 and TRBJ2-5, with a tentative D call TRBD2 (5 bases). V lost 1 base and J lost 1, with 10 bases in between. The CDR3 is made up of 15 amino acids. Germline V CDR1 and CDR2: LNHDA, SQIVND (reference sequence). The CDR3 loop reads CASSIVGGLQETQYF. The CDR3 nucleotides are TGTGCCAGTAGTATAGTAGGCGGGCTCCAAGAGACCCAGTACTTC.